A single sample gave rise to the 7 T cell receptor beta chains below, sequenced in a study of blood T cell repertoires in COVID-19. Clones were sequenced by immunoSEQ multiplex PCR, and TCRdb holds only the in-frame ones, with some missing. There are 250,000 or so clones in the sample; around 88% occur only once, and under 2.5% lies in the top ten. Source material: PBMCs or T cells enriched from blood (not recorded which). The receptors were gathered from a woman between 40 and 55 years old with acute COVID-19.

This chain links TRBV5-4 with TRBJ1-2; D is unresolved. The CDR3 is made up of 12 amino acids. CDR1 is SGHNT and CDR2 is YYREEE in the germline V gene (reference sequence). V gave up 2 bases and J gave up 8 bases, with 10 bases separating them. In DNA, the CDR3 is TGTGCCAGCAGCTTACAGATTGGAGGCTACACCTTC. Translation: CASSLQIGGYTF.

This sequence joins TRBV9 and TRBJ2-3; 7 positions agree with TRBD1. With 3 bases clipped from V and 2 bases from J, the junction kept 6 bases outside the gene matches. CDR1 and CDR2 from the germline V gene are SGDLS and YYNGEE. The CDR3 is made up of 15 amino acids. CDR3 sequence (DNA): TGTGCCAGCAGCGCCCCGGGACAGACCACAGATACGCAGTATTTT. Its protein is CASSAPGQTTDTQYF.

The CDR3 bases are TGTGCCAGCAGCTTAAGACAGGTGAACACTGAAGCTTTCTTT. Translation: CASSLRQVNTEAFF. The chain couples TRBV7-2 to TRBJ1-1; D is perhaps TRBD1 (6 bases). In germline, CDR1 is SGHTA, CDR2 FQGNSA. CDR3 length: 14 amino acids. Deletions cut 2 bases from V and 0 bases from J, with 7 bases between.

The V and J genes are TRBV3-1 (or the pseudogene TRBV3-2) and TRBJ2-1, with TRBD1 matching 7 bases. In germline, CDR1 is LGHDT, CDR2 YNNKEL (reference sequence). The CDR3 spans 15 residues. The J segment lost 10 bases and the V segment lost 4 bases, leaving 13 bases of the junction unmatched. The CDR3 DNA reads as TGTGCCAGCAGCCGCGACAGGGTATCAGGATACGAGCAGTTCTTC. It yields the protein CASSRDRVSGYEQFF.

This clone was seen a single time. The chain joins TRBV24-1 to TRBJ2-7; 7 bases fit TRBD1. The V and J ends lost 1 base and 2 bases, in that order; junction bases with no gene match: 4. Germline CDR1 KGHDR, CDR2 SFDVKD. This CDR3 region has 15 residues. Here the CDR3 reads CATSDLADRAYEQYV. For the CDR3, the DNA is TGTGCCACCAGTGATTTAGCCGACAGGGCCTACGAGCAGTACGTC.

This clone was found once. The chain recombines TRBV10-1 with TRBJ1-6; 7 bases line up with TRBD1. This CDR3 comprises 14 residues. Trimming took 6 bases from V and 5 from J; bases not matched to a gene: 4. Per the germline V gene, CDR1 is WNHNN and CDR2 is SYGVQD (reference sequence). The CDR3 coding sequence is TGCGCCAGCAGGAAGGACAGGAATAATTCACCCCTCCACTTT. This encodes CASRKDRNNSPLHF.

This sequence joins TRBV9 and TRBJ1-2, with 8 bases aligning to TRBD1. Germline V CDR1 and CDR2: SGDLS, YYNGEE. Trimming at V came to 3 bases and at J to 4 bases, leaving 8 bases not matched to a gene. CDR3 length: 15 amino acids. CDR3 sequence reads: CASSARTGTLYGYTF. CDR3 nucleotide sequence: TGTGCCAGCAGCGCTCGGACAGGGACCCTCTATGGCTACACCTTC.